This T cell receptor beta chain was sequenced for a study of regulatory T cells in long-lasting Graves disease. Study as a whole: It was over 5 years of antithyroid drugs, with positive TSH receptor antibodies, that meant persistent Graves' disease.

Both iRepertoire HTBI primers and Arm-PCR of CDR3 regions were used to build the TCR beta libraries. TCRdb redid the calling of the multiplex PCR reads with MiXCR, one entry per CDR3 protein. The table lists roughly 300,000 distinct CDR3 sequences, 20% of them singletons. Germline CDR1 reads MNHEY; CDR2 reads SMNVEV (reference sequence). The CDR3 is 13 amino acids. Trimming removed 3 bases at V and 4 bases at J, with 10 bases between. Documented time point: persistent/refractory GD, antithyroid drugs over 5 years with positive TRAb. PBMC RNA served as the TCR library source. American Thyroid Association guidelines served as the basis for diagnosing Graves' disease. From each patient, roughly 10 milliliters of peripheral blood was drawn and collected into an EDTA anticoagulant tube. This clonotype was recorded many times.

Sequences were derived from peripheral blood mononuclear cells (PBMCs), sampled when the disease was refractory, from a patient treated with antithyroid drugs. The receptor was isolated from a female donor with Graves disease. The chain links TRBV27 to TRBJ2-7; D gene uncertain. The CDR3 bases are TGTGCCAGCAGTTTGGCGAACGGGTACGAGCAGTACTTC. It yields the protein CASSLANGYEQYF.